The TCR beta chain described here comes from a study of T cells in Graves' hyperthyroidism and ophthalmopathy. Study-level points and caveats: Expanded thyroid clonotypes (above 0.001) were mostly also found in blood.

The CDR3 is 12 residues long. Germline CDR1 and CDR2: GTSNPN and SVGIG (reference sequence). The V and J ends lost 3 bases and 5 bases respectively, with 10 bases between them. Amplified TCR beta CDR3 regions derived from RNA transcripts. The HTBI primer set was used in a first-round RT-PCR of the TCR CDR3. MiXCR, run by TCRdb on the multiplex PCR reads, gives a single entry per CDR3 protein. The table records 200,000 or so distinct CDR3 sequences, about 15% of them present only once. Stability of Graves' hyperthyroidism was defined as absent ophthalmopathy progression within 18 months. As for this clonotype: Its antigen is still unknown.

The chain uses TRBV30 and TRBJ1-1; unclear D gene. The receptor's source is a woman aged 50 to 60 with Graves' hyperthyroidism. Material for sequencing was blood. CDR3 residues: CAWSVDITEAFF. The CDR3 DNA reads TGTGCCTGGAGCGTCGACATAACTGAAGCTTTCTTT.